The present T cell receptor beta chain was sequenced within a study of blood T cell repertoires in COVID-19. In the original processing: Estimation of nucleated cell counts was performed using reference gene primer amplification. Clones were sequenced by immunoSEQ multiplex PCR, and TCRdb holds only the in-frame ones, with some missing. That table furnishes V, J and clone size, whereas the DNA furnished D and trimming. Of approximately 290,000 clones in the sample, 90% were seen once. With respect to this clone: This specimen includes other DNA sequences encoding the same CDR3.

Sequencing was performed on PBMCs or T cells enriched from blood (not recorded which). The source of this sequence is a woman aged 25 to 39 who had recovered from COVID-19.

CDR3 in DNA: TGTGCCAGCAGCCAAACCCGGGTAGATACGCAGTATTTT. It codes for CASSQTRVDTQYF. The rearrangement links TRBV3-1 (or the pseudogene TRBV3-2) to TRBJ2-3; D uncertain. Trimming shortened V by 2 bases and J by 5 bases, and 8 bases separated the two germline ends. Germline V gene lookup returns CDR1 LGHDT and CDR2 YNNKEL (reference sequence). The CDR3 has 13 residues.